The next 21 T cell receptor beta chains were all read from a single sample in a study of T-cell reconstitution after alpha-beta-depleted transplantation in children. This sample's TCRbeta library carried unique molecular identifier barcodes. In TCRdb, the PCR reads were re-called with MiXCR into one record per CDR3 protein. The data show about 5,900 distinct CDR3 sequences, with roughly a sixth seen just once and roughly four fifths held by the top ten. This specimen was PBMCs, mostly from graft donor cells, taken 180 days after TCRalphabeta/CD19-depleted stem cell transplant. These receptors were obtained from a patient between 2 and 9 years old who had a stem cell transplant for inherited bone marrow failure, so the T cells may come from the graft donor.

This clonotype was detected ten times or more. The gene calls are TRBV9 and TRBJ2-7; 8 positions agree with TRBD1. With 0 bases clipped from V and 5 bases from J, the junction kept 10 bases outside the gene matches. The CDR3 loop spans 16 amino acids. From germline, CDR1 is SGDLS and CDR2 YYNGEE. The CDR3 reads CASSVAPAGGMNEQYF. CDR3 DNA sequence: TGTGCCAGCAGCGTAGCCCCGGCAGGGGGCATGAACGAGCAGTACTTC.

This clonotype was seen ten or more times. The rearrangement uses TRBV30 and TRBJ2-3; D may be TRBD1 (5 bases). Germline V gives CDR1 GTSNPN, CDR2 SVGIG (reference sequence). V lost 2 bases to trimming and J lost 0 bases, with 12 bases between them. The CDR3 sequence is 15 residues long. CDR3 sequence: CAWSLRGLSTDTQYF. CDR3 coding DNA: TGTGCCTGGAGTCTAAGGGGCCTCAGCACAGATACGCAGTATTTT.

Ten or more counts support this clonotype. This chain links TRBV12-3 or TRBV12-4 with TRBJ2-6; TRBD1 might be the D (7 bases). The CDR3 length is 17 residues. V lost 2 bases and J 1 base, leaving 12 bases between the germline ends. CDR3 residues: CASSLQTGRSGANVLTF. For the CDR3, the DNA is TGTGCCAGCAGTTTACAGACAGGGAGGTCTGGGGCCAACGTCCTGACTTTC.

This rearrangement joins TRBV20-1 to TRBJ2-7; TRBD2 agrees at 12 bases. This CDR3 is 14 amino acids long. J gave up 4 bases and V 6 bases, and 7 bases lay outside the gene matches. Germline CDR1 and CDR2: DFQATT and SNEGSKA (reference sequence). The CDR3 sequence is CSARTSGVLYEQYF. For the CDR3, the DNA is TGCAGTGCCCGGACTAGCGGGGTATTGTACGAGCAGTACTTC.

J is TRBJ2-7 and V is TRBV4-3; the match to TRBD2 covers 8 bases. CDR3 length equals 14 residues. CDR1 and CDR2 (germline): LGHNA, YSLEER. V was pared by 4 bases and J by 7 bases, with 9 bases of the junction left unmatched. This CDR3 is CASSRGLGAEEQYF. CDR3 in DNA: TGCGCCAGCAGCCGGGGACTAGGGGCCGAGGAGCAGTACTTC.

This clonotype came up many times. The rearrangement links TRBV20-1 to TRBJ1-1; D might be TRBD1 (6 bases). V lost 7 bases and J lost 6, with 12 bases in between. CDR3 length: 11 amino acids. Germline assignment: CDR1 DFQATT and CDR2 SNEGSKA (reference sequence). CDR3 DNA: TGCAGTGTCCCAGGGGATGCTGAAGCTTTCTTT. Amino acid sequence: CSVPGDAEAFF.

The table lists this clonotype with many counts. CDR3 bases: TGTGCCAGCAGTCCCACAGGCGATACCTACGAGCAGTACTTC. It encodes CASSPTGDTYEQYF. The rearrangement joins TRBV12-3 or TRBV12-4 to TRBJ2-7, with a tentative D call TRBD1 (5 bases). The CDR3 spans 14 residues. Trimming took off 5 bases at V and 2 bases at J, with 13 bases between the two ends.

This clonotype occurred many times. The chain couples TRBV5-5 to TRBJ2-3; 10 nucleotides agree with TRBD2. In germline, CDR1 is SGHKS, CDR2 YYEKEE (reference sequence). The CDR3 is 16 residues long. Trimming removed 4 bases from V and 3 bases from J; junction bases left unmatched: 8. In DNA form, the CDR3 reads TGTGCCAGCAGCCCCCGAGCGGGAGGGGGGACAGATACGCAGTATTTT. This sequence encodes CASSPRAGGGTDTQYF.

This clonotype occurred many times. The chain employs TRBV20-1 and TRBJ2-3; TRBD2 matches 11 bases. V was clipped by 4 bases and J by 1 base; unmatched bases: 7. The CDR3 runs to 16 residues. Germline V lookup: CDR1 DFQATT, CDR2 SNEGSKA (reference sequence). CDR3 bases: TGCAGTGCTACCGAATCACTAGCGGGAGGCACAGATACGCAGTATTTT. Residues: CSATESLAGGTDTQYF.

Concerning this clonotype: Given a much more abundant clone one base away, this may be a read error. The chain links TRBV27 to TRBJ2-1, with D unresolved. CDR1 and CDR2 from the germline V gene are MNHEY and SMNVEV (reference sequence). This CDR3 is built from 15 residues. The CDR3 nucleotides are TGTGCCAGCAGTTTGAGGATGAGCTCCTACAAAGAGCAGTTCTTC. Its protein product is CASSLRMSSYKEQFF.

This clonotype was seen many times. This chain connects TRBV28 to TRBJ2-5; D is possibly TRBD2 (7 bases). V gave up 3 bases and J gave up 1 base, with 12 bases separating them. Germline loops: CDR1 MDHEN, CDR2 SYDVKM. This CDR3 is 15 amino acids long. In DNA, the CDR3 is TGTGCCAGCAGTTTGAGCGGGACACTCCAAGAGACCCAGTACTTC. Protein product: CASSLSGTLQETQYF.

This clonotype occurred many times. This chain links TRBV7-9 with TRBJ2-1, with 10 bases identical to TRBD2. V was clipped by 0 bases and J by 12 bases; unmatched bases: 8. The CDR3 consists of 15 residues. Per the germline V gene, CDR1 is SEHNR and CDR2 is FQNEAQ (reference sequence). Here the CDR3 DNA reads TGTGCCAGCAGCTTAGCCCTAGCGGGGGCCCTAGGGCAGTTCTTC. As protein: CASSLALAGALGQFF.

Many counts were recorded for this clonotype. The chain combines TRBV5-1 with TRBJ2-1; no clear D gene. Germline CDR1 SGHRS, CDR2 YFSETQ. V shed 0 bases and J shed 0 bases, with 7 bases lying between them. The CDR3 covers 15 residues. The CDR3 region is CASSLGYSSYNEQFF. In nucleotides, the CDR3 is TGCGCCAGCAGCTTGGGGTACAGCTCCTACAATGAGCAGTTCTTC.

V and J are TRBV20-1 and TRBJ1-5; 8 bases agree with TRBD1. This CDR3 has 13 amino acids. Germline lookup yields CDR1 DFQATT and CDR2 SNEGSKA (reference sequence). Trimming removed 5 bases from V and 4 bases from J; junction bases left unmatched: 4. The DNA for the CDR3 is TGCAGTGCTGGACAGGGTTTAAATCAGCCCCAGCATTTT. Translating it yields CSAGQGLNQPQHF.

In its sample, this clonotype was seen many times. The J gene is TRBJ2-7, the V gene TRBV15; D is possibly TRBD1 (6 bases). CDR3 length equals 15 residues. Trimming shortened V by 5 bases and J by 3 bases, and 17 bases separated the two germline ends. Germline V lookup: CDR1 LNHNV, CDR2 YYDKDF (reference sequence). The CDR3: CATSSPVGHHYEQYF. In DNA form, the CDR3 reads TGTGCCACCAGCTCCCCCGTGGGACACCACTACGAGCAGTACTTC.

This clonotype was detected many times. The genes are TRBV20-1 and TRBJ2-1, with a tentative D call TRBD1 (7 bases). This CDR3 is built from 13 residues. V was shortened by 5 bases and J by 5 bases, with 13 bases between the two germline ends. CDR1 is DFQATT and CDR2 is SNEGSKA in the germline V gene (reference sequence). CDR3 in DNA: TGCAGTGCTGCCAGGGGGGAAGACAATGAGCAGTTCTTC. Protein: CSAARGEDNEQFF.

This clonotype came up many times. The chain has TRBV7-9 and TRBJ2-3; 12 bases are a match to TRBD2. Germline V gene sequence: CDR1 SEHNR, CDR2 FQNEAQ (reference sequence). This CDR3 contains 17 residues. J gave up 4 bases and V 3 bases, and 8 bases lay outside the gene matches. CDR3 amino acids: CASSLGWLAGGADTQYF. CDR3 coding DNA: TGTGCCAGCAGCTTGGGGTGGCTAGCGGGGGGGGCAGATACGCAGTATTTT.

This clonotype has at least ten counts. The chain combines TRBV27 with TRBJ2-1; the match to TRBD2 covers 11 bases. CDR1 is MNHEY, CDR2 SMNVEV, per germline (reference sequence). Unmatched junction bases numbered 4, after V lost 6 bases and J lost 3 bases. This CDR3 spans 15 amino acids. CDR3 bases: TGTGCCAGCAGACTCACTAGCGGGAGCTACAATGAGCAGTTCTTC. Amino acid sequence: CASRLTSGSYNEQFF.

This clonotype was recorded many times. The J gene is TRBJ1-1, the V gene TRBV7-9, with no clear D. The CDR3 has 12 amino acids. V lost 5 bases and J lost 3, with 7 bases in between. CDR1 is SEHNR, CDR2 FQNEAQ, per germline (reference sequence). The CDR3 here is CASSLEDTEAFF. The CDR3 bases are TGTGCCAGCAGCCTGGAAGACACTGAAGCTTTCTTT.

This clonotype was picked up many times. The chain carries TRBV7-6 and TRBJ2-5, with 10 bases aligning to TRBD2. CDR1 is SGHVS and CDR2 is FNYEAQ in the germline V gene. The CDR3 runs 17 residues. Trimming cost V 8 bases and J 4 bases; bases outside gene matches: 16. CDR3 in DNA: TGTGCCAGCTCCCCGACAGGGCTAGCGGGGGTGCTAGAGACCCAGTACTTC. Amino acid sequence: CASSPTGLAGVLETQYF.

This clonotype was seen many times. This chain joins TRBV7-9 and TRBJ1-5, with D possibly being TRBD1 (5 bases). Deletions cut 6 bases from V and 4 bases from J, with 10 bases between. Germline assignment: CDR1 SEHNR and CDR2 FQNEAQ (reference sequence). The CDR3 extends over 13 amino acids. The CDR3 DNA reads TGTGCCAGCAGGGGGACTGCGAATCAGCCCCAGCATTTT. It yields the protein CASRGTANQPQHF.